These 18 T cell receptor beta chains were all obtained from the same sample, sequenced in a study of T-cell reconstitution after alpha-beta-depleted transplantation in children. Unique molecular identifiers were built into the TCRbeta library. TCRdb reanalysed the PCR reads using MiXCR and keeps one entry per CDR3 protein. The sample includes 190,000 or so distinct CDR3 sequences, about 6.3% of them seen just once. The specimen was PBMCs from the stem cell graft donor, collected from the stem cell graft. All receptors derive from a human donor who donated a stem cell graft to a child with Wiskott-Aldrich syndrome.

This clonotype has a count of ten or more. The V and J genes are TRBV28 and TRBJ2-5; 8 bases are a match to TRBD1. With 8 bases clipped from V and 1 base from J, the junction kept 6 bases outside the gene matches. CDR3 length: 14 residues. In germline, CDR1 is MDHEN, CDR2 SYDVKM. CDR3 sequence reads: CASLRQGRQETQYF. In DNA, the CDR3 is TGTGCCAGCCTCAGACAGGGGCGCCAAGAGACCCAGTACTTC.

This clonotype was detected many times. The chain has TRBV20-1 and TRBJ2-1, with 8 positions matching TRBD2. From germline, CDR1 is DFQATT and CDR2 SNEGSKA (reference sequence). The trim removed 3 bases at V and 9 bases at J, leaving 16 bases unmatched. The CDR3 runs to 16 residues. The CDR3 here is CSASAPARGGLGEQFF. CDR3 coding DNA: TGCAGTGCTAGTGCCCCCGCCCGGGGGGGCCTTGGTGAGCAGTTCTTC.

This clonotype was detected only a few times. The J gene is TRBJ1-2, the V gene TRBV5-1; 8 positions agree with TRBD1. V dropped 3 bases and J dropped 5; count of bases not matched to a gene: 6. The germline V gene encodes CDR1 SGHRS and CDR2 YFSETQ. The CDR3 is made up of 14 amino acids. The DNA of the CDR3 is TGCGCCAGCAGCTCGCAGACAGGGGAATATGGCTACACCTTC. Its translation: CASSSQTGEYGYTF.

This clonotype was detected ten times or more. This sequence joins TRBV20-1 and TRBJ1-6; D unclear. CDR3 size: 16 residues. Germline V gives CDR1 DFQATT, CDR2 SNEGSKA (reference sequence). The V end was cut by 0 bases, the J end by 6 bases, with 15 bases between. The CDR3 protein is CSARESKGRSNSPLHF. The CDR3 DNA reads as TGCAGTGCTAGAGAGAGTAAGGGTAGGAGTAATTCACCCCTCCACTTT.

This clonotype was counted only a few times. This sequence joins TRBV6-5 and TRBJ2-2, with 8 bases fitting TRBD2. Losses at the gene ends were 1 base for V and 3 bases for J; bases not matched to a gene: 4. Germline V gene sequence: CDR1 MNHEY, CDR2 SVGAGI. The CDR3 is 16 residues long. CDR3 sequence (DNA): TGTGCCAGCAGTTACTTGCGGGGGGTTGACACCGGGGAGCTGTTTTTT. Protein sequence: CASSYLRGVDTGELFF.

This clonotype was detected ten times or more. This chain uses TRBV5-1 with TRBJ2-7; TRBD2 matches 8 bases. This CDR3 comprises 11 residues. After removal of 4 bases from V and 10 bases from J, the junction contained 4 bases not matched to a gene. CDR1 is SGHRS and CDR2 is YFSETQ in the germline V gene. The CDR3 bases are TGCGCCAGCAGCCGGGAGGGGAACCAGTACTTC. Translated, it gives CASSREGNQYF. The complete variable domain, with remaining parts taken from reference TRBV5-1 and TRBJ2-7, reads KAGVTQTPRYLIKTRGQQVTLSCSPISGHRSVSWYQQTPGQGLQFLFEYFSETQRNKGNFPGRFSGRQFSNSRSEMNVSTLELGDSALYLCASSREGNQYFGPGTRLTVT.

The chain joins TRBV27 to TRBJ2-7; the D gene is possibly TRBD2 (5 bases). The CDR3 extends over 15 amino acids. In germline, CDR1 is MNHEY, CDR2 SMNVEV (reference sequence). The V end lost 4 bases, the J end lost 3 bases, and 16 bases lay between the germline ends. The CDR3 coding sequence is TGTGCCAGCAGTTACGGCGTCACGGGGAACTACGAGCAGTACTTC. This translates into CASSYGVTGNYEQYF.

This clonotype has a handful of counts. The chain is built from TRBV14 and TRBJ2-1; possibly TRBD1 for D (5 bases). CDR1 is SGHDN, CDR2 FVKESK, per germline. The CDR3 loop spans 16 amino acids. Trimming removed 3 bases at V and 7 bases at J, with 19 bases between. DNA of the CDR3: TGTGCCAGCAGCCATTACAGGACCTCCTCGTGGAATGAGCAGTTCTTC. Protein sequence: CASSHYRTSSWNEQFF.

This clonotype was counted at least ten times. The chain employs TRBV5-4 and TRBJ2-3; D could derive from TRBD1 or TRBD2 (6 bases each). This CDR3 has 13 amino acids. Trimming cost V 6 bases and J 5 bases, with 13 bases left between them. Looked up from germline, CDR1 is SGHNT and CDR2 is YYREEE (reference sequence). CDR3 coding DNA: TGTGCCAGCACTAGTGGGGGGCAAGATACGCAGTATTTT. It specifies CASTSGGQDTQYF.

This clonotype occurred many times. Here the CDR3 DNA reads TGTGCCACCAGTGATTCGGCCAGAGCCTACAATGAGCAGTTCTTC. Translated: CATSDSARAYNEQFF. This rearrangement joins TRBV24-1 to TRBJ2-1; D ambiguous. V gave up 2 bases and J gave up 2 bases, with 9 bases separating them. Germline V lookup: CDR1 KGHDR, CDR2 SFDVKD. This CDR3 contains 15 residues.

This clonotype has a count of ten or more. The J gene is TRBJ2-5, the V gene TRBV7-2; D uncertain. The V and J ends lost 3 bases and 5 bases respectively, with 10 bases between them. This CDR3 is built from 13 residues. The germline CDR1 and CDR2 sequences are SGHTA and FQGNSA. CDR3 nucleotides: TGTGCCAGCAGCTTGAAAACGGGTGAGACCCAGTACTTC. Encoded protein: CASSLKTGETQYF.

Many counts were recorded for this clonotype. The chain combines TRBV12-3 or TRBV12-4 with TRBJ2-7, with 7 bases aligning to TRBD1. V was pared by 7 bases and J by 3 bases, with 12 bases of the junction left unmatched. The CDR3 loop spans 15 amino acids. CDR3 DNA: TGTGCCAGCACCGTCGGAAGGGGGCGCATCTACGAGCAGTACTTC. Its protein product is CASTVGRGRIYEQYF.

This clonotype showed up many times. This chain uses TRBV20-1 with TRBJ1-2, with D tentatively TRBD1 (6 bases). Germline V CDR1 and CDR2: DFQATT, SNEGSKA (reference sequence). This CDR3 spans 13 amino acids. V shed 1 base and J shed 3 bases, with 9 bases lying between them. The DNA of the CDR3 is TGCAGTGCTAGAGTAAACAGGGACTATGGCTACACCTTC. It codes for CSARVNRDYGYTF.

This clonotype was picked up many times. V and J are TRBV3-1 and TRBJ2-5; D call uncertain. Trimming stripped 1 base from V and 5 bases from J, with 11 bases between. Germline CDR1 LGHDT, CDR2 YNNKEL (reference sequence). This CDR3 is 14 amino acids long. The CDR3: CASSQGVLKETQYF. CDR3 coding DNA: TGTGCCAGCAGCCAAGGCGTATTGAAGGAGACCCAGTACTTC.

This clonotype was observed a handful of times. The DNA of the CDR3 is TGTGCTAGTGGTTTGGTACGTGAGAGCTCTGGGGCCAACGTCCTGACTTTC. It specifies CASGLVRESSGANVLTF. This sequence joins TRBV12-5 and TRBJ2-6, with D uncertain. The CDR3 consists of 17 residues. CDR1 and CDR2 (germline): LGHNT, FRNRAP. V was pared by 0 bases and J by 0 bases, with 9 bases between. The full variable domain, with the rest looked up from reference TRBV12-5 and TRBJ2-6, is DARVTQTPRHKVTEMGQEVTMRCQPILGHNTVFWYRQTMMQGLELLAYFRNRAPLDDSGMPKDRFSAEMPDATLATLKIQPSEPRDSAVYFCASGLVRESSGANVLTFGAGSRLTVL.

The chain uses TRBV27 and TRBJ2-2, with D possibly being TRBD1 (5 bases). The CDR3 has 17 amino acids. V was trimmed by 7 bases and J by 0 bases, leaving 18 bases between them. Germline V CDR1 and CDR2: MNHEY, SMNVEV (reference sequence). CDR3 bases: TGTGCCAGCACCCGACAGTTTCTATACGCGAACACCGGGGAGCTGTTTTTT. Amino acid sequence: CASTRQFLYANTGELFF.

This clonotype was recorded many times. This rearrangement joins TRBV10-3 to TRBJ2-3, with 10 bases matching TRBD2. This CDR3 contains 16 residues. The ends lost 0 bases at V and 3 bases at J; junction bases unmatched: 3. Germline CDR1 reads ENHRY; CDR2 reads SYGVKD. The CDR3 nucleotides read TGTGCCATCAGTGAGTCGGGGACTAGCGTGACAGATACGCAGTATTTT. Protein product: CAISESGTSVTDTQYF.

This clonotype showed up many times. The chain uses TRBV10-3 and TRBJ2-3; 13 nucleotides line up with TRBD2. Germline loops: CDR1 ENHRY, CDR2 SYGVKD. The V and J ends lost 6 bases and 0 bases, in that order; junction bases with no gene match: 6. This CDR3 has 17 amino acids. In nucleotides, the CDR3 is TGTGCCATCAGCCTGACTAGCGGGAGGACAAGCACAGATACGCAGTATTTT. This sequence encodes CAISLTSGRTSTDTQYF.